What follows describes a single T cell receptor beta chain. Germline V gene lookup returns CDR1 SGHTA and CDR2 FQGNSA. This CDR3 is 17 amino acids long. V dropped 0 bases and J dropped 2; count of bases not matched to a gene: 4. The authors drew approximately 10 milliliters of peripheral blood from each donor. The data are from a study of blood T cells in healthy people across ages. Primed by a sample-barcoded 5' primer and a J-beta primer mix, a second PCR proceeded for about 6 to 12 cycles. TCRdb re-derived calls from the 5' RACE reads in MiXCR, one entry per CDR3 protein. This table holds under 700,000 distinct CDR3 sequences, around 24% found once. This same sample was also taken into another study, of T cells of mothers and their children. That paper states: There were over 9.5 million TCR beta CDR3 reads from each mother and about 3 million from each child.

Sequenced input: blood. The gene calls are TRBV7-2 and TRBJ2-1; 10 positions agree with TRBD2. This receptor was obtained from a boy aged 5-17 years in good health. CDR3 bases: TGTGCCAGCAGCTTAGCACCGGGACTAGCGCCCTACAATGAGCAGTTCTTC. Its protein product is CASSLAPGLAPYNEQFF.